The present TCR beta chain was sequenced within a study of T cell responses to AZD1222 COVID-19 vaccine. Study-wide findings and caveats: Mapped onto spike, vaccine-associated CD4 TCRs spanned it and were dominant at 160-218 and 743-854.

The CDR3 sequence is 14 residues long. V lost 6 bases and J 7 bases, leaving 16 bases between the germline ends. Germline V gene data show CDR1 as MDHEN and CDR2 as SYDVKM. To note about this clone: What it binds is unknown.

Sequenced by immunoSEQ multiplex PCR; TCRdb stores in-frame clones only, minus some. The sample has approximately 91,000 clones, around 90% seen once. The chain links TRBV28 to TRBJ2-1, with D uncertain. Sample: peripheral blood, taken 28 days after the second AZD1222 dose. This receptor was taken from an adult who received the AZD1222 COVID-19 vaccine. The CDR3 nucleotides are TGTGCCAGCAGGCCGACGGTAATGGGGAATGAGCAGTTCTTC. Its translation is CASRPTVMGNEQFF.